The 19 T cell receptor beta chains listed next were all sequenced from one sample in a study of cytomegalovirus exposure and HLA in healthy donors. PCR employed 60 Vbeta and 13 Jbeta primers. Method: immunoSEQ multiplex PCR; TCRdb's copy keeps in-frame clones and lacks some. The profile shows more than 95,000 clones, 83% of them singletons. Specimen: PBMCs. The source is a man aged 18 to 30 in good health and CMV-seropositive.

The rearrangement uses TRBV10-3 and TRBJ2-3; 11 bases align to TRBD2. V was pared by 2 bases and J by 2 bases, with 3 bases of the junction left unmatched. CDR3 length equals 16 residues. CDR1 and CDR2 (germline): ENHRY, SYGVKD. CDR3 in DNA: TGTGCCATCAGTGAGCCTAGCGGGGGGAACACAGATACGCAGTATTTT. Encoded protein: CAISEPSGGNTDTQYF.

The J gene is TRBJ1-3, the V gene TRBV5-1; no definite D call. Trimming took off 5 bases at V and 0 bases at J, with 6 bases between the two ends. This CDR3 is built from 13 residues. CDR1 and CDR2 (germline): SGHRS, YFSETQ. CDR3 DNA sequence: TGCGCCAGCAGTTCGGGCTCTGGAAACACCATATATTTT. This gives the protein CASSSGSGNTIYF.

Here the CDR3 DNA reads TGCGCCAGCAGCTTGGAGCCCGGGACAGGGGAGACCCAGTACTTC. Translation: CASSLEPGTGETQYF. The chain has TRBV5-1 and TRBJ2-5, with 9 nucleotides matching TRBD1. CDR1 SGHRS and CDR2 YFSETQ come from the germline V gene. V dropped 0 bases and J dropped 5; count of bases not matched to a gene: 5. The CDR3 is 15 amino acids.

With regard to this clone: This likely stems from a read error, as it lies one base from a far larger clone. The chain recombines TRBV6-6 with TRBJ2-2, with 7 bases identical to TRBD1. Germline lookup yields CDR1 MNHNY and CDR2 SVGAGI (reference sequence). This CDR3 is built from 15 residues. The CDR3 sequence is CASTLRDSNTRELFF. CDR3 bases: TGTGCCAGCACCCTCCGGGACAGCAACACCCGGGAGCTGTTTTTT.

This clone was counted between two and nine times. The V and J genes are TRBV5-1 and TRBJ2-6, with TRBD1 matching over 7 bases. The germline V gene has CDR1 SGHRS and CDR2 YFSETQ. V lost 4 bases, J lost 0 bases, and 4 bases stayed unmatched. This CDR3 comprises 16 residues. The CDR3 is CASSPGQISGANVLTF. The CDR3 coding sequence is TGCGCCAGCAGCCCGGGACAGATCTCTGGGGCCAACGTCCTGACTTTC.

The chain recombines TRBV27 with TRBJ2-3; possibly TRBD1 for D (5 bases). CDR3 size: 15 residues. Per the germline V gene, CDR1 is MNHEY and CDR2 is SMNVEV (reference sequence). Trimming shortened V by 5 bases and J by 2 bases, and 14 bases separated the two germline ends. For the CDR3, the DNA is TGTGCCAGCAGTCCCTGGACATCTGCCACAGATACGCAGTATTTT. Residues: CASSPWTSATDTQYF.

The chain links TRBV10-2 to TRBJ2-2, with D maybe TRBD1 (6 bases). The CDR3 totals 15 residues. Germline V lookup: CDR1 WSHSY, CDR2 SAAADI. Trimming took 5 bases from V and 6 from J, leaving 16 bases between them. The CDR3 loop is CASSWGQGGSGELFF. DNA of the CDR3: TGCGCCAGCAGTTGGGGGCAGGGTGGGTCCGGGGAGCTGTTTTTT.

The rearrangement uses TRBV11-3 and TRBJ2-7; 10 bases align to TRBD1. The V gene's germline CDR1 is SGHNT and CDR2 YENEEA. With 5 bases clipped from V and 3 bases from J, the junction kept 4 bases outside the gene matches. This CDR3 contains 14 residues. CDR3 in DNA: TGTGCCAGCAGCCCCGGGACAGGGGACTACGAGCAGTACTTC. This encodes CASSPGTGDYEQYF.

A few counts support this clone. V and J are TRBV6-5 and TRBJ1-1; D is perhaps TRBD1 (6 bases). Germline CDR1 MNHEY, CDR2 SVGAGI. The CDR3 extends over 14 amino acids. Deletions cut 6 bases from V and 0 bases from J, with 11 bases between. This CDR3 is CASRSTGMNTEAFF. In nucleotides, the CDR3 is TGTGCCAGCAGGTCGACAGGCATGAACACTGAAGCTTTCTTT.

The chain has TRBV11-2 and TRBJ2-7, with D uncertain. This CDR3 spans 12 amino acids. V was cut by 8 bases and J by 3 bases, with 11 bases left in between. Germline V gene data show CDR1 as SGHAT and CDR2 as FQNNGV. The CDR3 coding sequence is TGTGCCAGCGATAACGCGGTCTACGAGCAGTACTTC. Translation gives CASDNAVYEQYF.

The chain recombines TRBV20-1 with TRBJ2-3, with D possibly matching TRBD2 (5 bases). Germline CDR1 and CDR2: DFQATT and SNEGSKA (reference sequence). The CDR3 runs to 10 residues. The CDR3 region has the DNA TGCAGCCTGGACGGGGTGTATGGGTATTTT. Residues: CSLDGVYGYF.

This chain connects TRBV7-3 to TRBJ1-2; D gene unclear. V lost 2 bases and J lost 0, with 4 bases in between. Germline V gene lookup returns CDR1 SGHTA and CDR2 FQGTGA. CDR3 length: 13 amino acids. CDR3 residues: CASSLSANYGYTF. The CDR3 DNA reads TGTGCCAGCAGCTTATCAGCTAACTATGGCTACACCTTC. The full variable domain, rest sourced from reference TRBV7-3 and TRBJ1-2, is GAGVSQTPSNKVTEKGKYVELRCDPISGHTALYWYRQSLGQGPEFLIYFQGTGAADDSGLPNDRFFAVRPEGSVSTLKIQRTERGDSAVYLCASSLSANYGYTFGSGTRLTVV.

The CDR3 here is CASSQDPWIPSRGVGETQYF. The CDR3 DNA follows: TGTGCCAGCAGCCAAGACCCCTGGATCCCATCGCGGGGGGTGGGGGAGACCCAGTACTTC. This chain links TRBV4-2 with TRBJ2-5; 8 bases match TRBD2. The J segment lost 5 bases and the V segment lost 0 bases, leaving 20 bases of the junction unmatched. CDR1 is LGHNA, CDR2 YNFKEQ, per germline. This CDR3 comprises 20 residues.

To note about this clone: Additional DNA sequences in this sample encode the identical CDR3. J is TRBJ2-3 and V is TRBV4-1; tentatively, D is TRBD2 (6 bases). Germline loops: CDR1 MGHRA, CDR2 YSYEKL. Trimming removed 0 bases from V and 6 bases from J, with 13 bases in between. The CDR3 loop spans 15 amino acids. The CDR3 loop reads CASSQDGRGTDTQYF. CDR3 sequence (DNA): TGCGCCAGCAGCCAAGATGGACGGGGGACGGATACGCAGTATTTT.

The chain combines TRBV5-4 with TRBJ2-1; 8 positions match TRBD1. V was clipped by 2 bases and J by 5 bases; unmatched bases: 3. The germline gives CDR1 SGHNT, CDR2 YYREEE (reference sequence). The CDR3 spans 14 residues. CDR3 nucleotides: TGTGCCAGCAGCTTATGGACAGGGAACAATGAGCAGTTCTTC. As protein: CASSLWTGNNEQFF.

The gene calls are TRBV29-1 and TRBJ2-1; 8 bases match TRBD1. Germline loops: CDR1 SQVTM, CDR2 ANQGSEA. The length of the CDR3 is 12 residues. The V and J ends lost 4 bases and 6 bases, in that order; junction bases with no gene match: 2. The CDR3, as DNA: TGCAGCGTTGGGACAGGGTCCAATGAGCAGTTCTTC. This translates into CSVGTGSNEQFF.

This CDR3 is CASRMDSYYGYTF. Written as DNA, the CDR3 is TGCGCCAGCAGAATGGACAGCTACTATGGCTACACCTTC. The chain is built from TRBV10-2 and TRBJ1-2; D is possibly TRBD1 (6 bases). Per germline, CDR1 WSHSY and CDR2 SAAADI. This CDR3 is built from 13 residues. V was trimmed by 6 bases and J by 3 bases, leaving 11 bases between them.

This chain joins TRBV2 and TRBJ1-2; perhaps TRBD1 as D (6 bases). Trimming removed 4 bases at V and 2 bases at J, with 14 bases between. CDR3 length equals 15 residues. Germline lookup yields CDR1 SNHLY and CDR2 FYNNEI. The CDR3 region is CASSAAGVINYGYTF. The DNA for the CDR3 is TGTGCCAGCAGTGCAGCAGGGGTAATCAACTATGGCTACACCTTC.

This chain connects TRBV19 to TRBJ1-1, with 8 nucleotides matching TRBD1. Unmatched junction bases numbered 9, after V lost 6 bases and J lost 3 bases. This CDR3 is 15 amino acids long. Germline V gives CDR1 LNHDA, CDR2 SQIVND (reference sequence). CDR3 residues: CASRQDRGSDTEAFF. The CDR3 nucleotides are TGTGCCAGTAGGCAAGACAGGGGTAGCGACACTGAAGCTTTCTTT.